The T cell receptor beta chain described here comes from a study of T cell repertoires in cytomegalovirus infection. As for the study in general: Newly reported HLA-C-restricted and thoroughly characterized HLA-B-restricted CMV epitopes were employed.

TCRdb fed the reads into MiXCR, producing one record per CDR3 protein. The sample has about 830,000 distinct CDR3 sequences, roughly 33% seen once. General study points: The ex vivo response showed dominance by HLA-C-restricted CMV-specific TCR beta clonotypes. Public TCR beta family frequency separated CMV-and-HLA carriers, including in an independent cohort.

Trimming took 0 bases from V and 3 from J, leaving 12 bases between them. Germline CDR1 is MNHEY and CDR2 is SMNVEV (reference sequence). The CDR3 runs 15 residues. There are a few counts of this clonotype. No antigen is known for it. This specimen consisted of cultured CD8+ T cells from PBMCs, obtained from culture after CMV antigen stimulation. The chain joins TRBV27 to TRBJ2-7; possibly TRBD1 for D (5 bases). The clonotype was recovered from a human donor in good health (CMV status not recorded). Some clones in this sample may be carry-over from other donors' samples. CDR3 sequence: CASSLSGGHFYEQYV. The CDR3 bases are TGTGCCAGCAGTTTATCAGGCGGACACTTCTACGAGCAGTACGTC.